Below are 22 T cell receptor beta chains sequenced from a single sample in a study of regulatory T cells in long-lasting Graves disease. Stated time point: newly diagnosed GD, antithyroid drugs for less than 3 months. RNA isolated from PBMCs was used to make the TCR library. To make TCR beta libraries, researchers used iRepertoire HTBI primers and Arm-PCR of CDR3 regions. MiXCR, run by TCRdb on the multiplex PCR reads, gives a single entry per CDR3 protein. The data contain 450,000 to 600,000 distinct CDR3 sequences, approximately 15% of them singletons. The sample also formed part of further work on T cells in Graves' hyperthyroidism and ophthalmopathy.

The sequences come from peripheral blood mononuclear cells (PBMCs), collected at new diagnosis, from a patient treated with antithyroid drugs. The receptor source for this set is a man younger than 40 with Graves disease.

This clonotype was recorded many times. The CDR3 DNA sequence: TGTGCCACCAGTGATGGCGGAGTCTACGAGCAGTACTTC. It translates to CATSDGGVYEQYF. The V call is TRBV24-1, the J call TRBJ2-7; D call uncertain. Germline CDR1 KGHDR, CDR2 SFDVKD. The CDR3 runs to 13 residues. Trimming stripped 3 bases from V and 3 bases from J, with 8 bases between.

The chain combines TRBV5-1 with TRBJ2-5; tentatively, D is TRBD2 (6 bases). Germline V gives CDR1 SGHRS, CDR2 YFSETQ. The CDR3 is made up of 15 amino acids. V shed 4 bases and J shed 4 bases, with 17 bases lying between them. CDR3 residues: CASSTGSRRRETQYF. Written as DNA, the CDR3 is TGCGCCAGCAGCACCGGGAGCAGGAGAAGAGAGACCCAGTACTTC.

J is TRBJ2-1 and V is TRBV4-1; tentatively, D is TRBD2 (5 bases). V lost 0 bases, J lost 7 bases, and 16 bases lay in between. The CDR3 runs 16 residues. CDR1 is MGHRA, CDR2 YSYEKL, per germline. The CDR3 DNA sequence: TGCGCCAGCAGCCAAGATTGGTGGGAGAGCACTAATGAGCAGTTCTTC. Its protein is CASSQDWWESTNEQFF.

This sequence joins TRBV20-1 and TRBJ2-5; the D is unclear. Trimming removed 3 bases at V and 2 bases at J, with 10 bases between. The CDR3 contains 13 residues. The V gene's germline CDR1 is DFQATT and CDR2 SNEGSKA (reference sequence). The CDR3 sequence is CSASRLEQETQYF. In nucleotides, the CDR3 is TGCAGTGCTAGTCGGCTAGAGCAAGAGACCCAGTACTTC.

This clonotype was recorded at least ten times. The chain employs TRBV18 and TRBJ1-1; D uncertain. From germline, CDR1 is KGHSH and CDR2 LQKENI. Trimming took off 3 bases at V and 0 bases at J, with 8 bases between the two ends. The CDR3 length is 14 residues. CDR3 sequence reads: CASSPAVMNTEAFF. CDR3 sequence (DNA): TGTGCCAGCTCACCCGCAGTCATGAACACTGAAGCTTTCTTT.

In its sample, this clonotype was seen many times. Because the CDR3 is missing its conserved closing phenylalanine or tryptophan, this is likely a read error. The DNA is left out, because the CDR3 cannot be placed on it with certainty; the CDR3 is given as TCRdb lists it. The V gene is TRBV27, the J gene TRBJ1-1; TRBD1 is the table's D call and was not checked against the DNA. Germline assignment: CDR1 MNHEY and CDR2 SMNVEV (reference sequence). The CDR3 numbers 13 amino acids, ends counted. This chain's CDR3 is CASSAFGDRSKQI.

In its sample, this clonotype was seen many times. The rearrangement joins TRBV12-3 or TRBV12-4 to TRBJ2-1; 11 nucleotides align to TRBD2. The CDR3 consists of 17 residues. The junction had 5 bases not matched to a gene; V was cut back by 4 bases and J by 0 bases. CDR3 loop: CASSSASGRISYNEQFF. The CDR3 nucleotides are TGTGCCAGCAGTTCAGCTAGCGGGAGGATCTCCTACAATGAGCAGTTCTTC.

A few counts support this clonotype. The J gene is TRBJ2-7, the V gene TRBV4-2, with 8 bases that match TRBD2. Trimming took 4 bases from V and 1 from J; bases not matched to a gene: 6. This CDR3 is built from 15 residues. Germline assignment: CDR1 LGHNA and CDR2 YNFKEQ. The CDR3 sequence: CASSRGPSGSYEQYF. The CDR3 region has the DNA TGTGCCAGCAGCCGAGGCCCTAGCGGGTCCTACGAGCAGTACTTC.

This rearrangement joins TRBV18 to TRBJ2-1, with no clear D. Germline V gives CDR1 KGHSH, CDR2 LQKENI. The CDR3 is 16 residues long. V was trimmed by 2 bases and J by 0 bases, leaving 11 bases between them. This CDR3 is CASSPGSWSSYNEQFF. The CDR3 DNA reads TGTGCCAGCTCACCAGGTAGCTGGAGCTCCTACAATGAGCAGTTCTTC. Using reference TRBV18 and TRBJ2-1 for the parts outside the CDR3, the full variable domain is NAGVMQNPRHLVRRRGQEARLRCSPMKGHSHVYWYRQLPEEGLKFMVYLQKENIIDESGMPKERFSAEFPKEGPSILRIQQVVRGDSAAYFCASSPGSWSSYNEQFFGPGTRLTVL.

In its sample, this clonotype was seen many times. The chain is built from TRBV19 and TRBJ1-1; D is undetermined. The V gene's germline CDR1 is LNHDA and CDR2 SQIVND (reference sequence). V lost 5 bases to trimming and J lost 0 bases, with 19 bases between them. The CDR3 contains 17 residues. CDR3 sequence: CASSPVDIMVLNTEAFF. The CDR3 region has the DNA TGTGCCAGTAGTCCGGTGGATATAATGGTTTTGAACACTGAAGCTTTCTTT. Complete variable domain (other parts from reference TRBV19 and TRBJ1-1): DGGITQSPKYLFRKEGQNVTLSCEQNLNHDAMYWYRQDPGQGLRLIYYSQIVNDFQKGDIAEGYSVSREKKESFPLTVTSAQKNPTAFYLCASSPVDIMVLNTEAFFGQGTRLTVV.

The chain couples TRBV30 to TRBJ2-3; no clear D gene. The germline V and J ends were trimmed by 7 bases and 3 bases, with 17 bases remaining between them. The CDR3 length is 14 residues. Germline V lookup: CDR1 GTSNPN, CDR2 SVGIG (reference sequence). CDR3 nucleotides: TGTGCCTTGTCCCGAGTTATGAGGACAGATACGCAGTATTTT. Amino acids: CALSRVMRTDTQYF.

This clonotype has ten or more counts. The chain has TRBV2 and TRBJ1-5; a weak D match, TRBD1 (5 bases). Trimming took off 3 bases at V and 7 bases at J, with 10 bases between the two ends. Germline V gene sequence: CDR1 SNHLY, CDR2 FYNNEI. The CDR3 covers 13 residues. CDR3 sequence: CASSDLGDQPQHF. The CDR3 DNA reads as TGTGCCAGCAGTGATTTAGGGGACCAGCCCCAGCATTTT.

The V and J genes are TRBV27 and TRBJ2-3; 15 positions match TRBD2. Germline V gene lookup returns CDR1 MNHEY and CDR2 SMNVEV (reference sequence). The CDR3 is made up of 16 amino acids. Trimming at V came to 8 bases and at J to 5 bases, leaving 8 bases not matched to a gene. CDR3 nucleotide sequence: TGTGCCAGCCGGACCGGGACTAGCGGGAGGCTAGATACGCAGTATTTT. Amino acids: CASRTGTSGRLDTQYF.

There are many counts of this clonotype. This rearrangement joins TRBV7-3 to TRBJ2-1, with D tentatively TRBD2 (6 bases). The length of the CDR3 is 16 residues. V lost 4 bases to trimming and J lost 0 bases, with 13 bases between them. CDR1 is SGHTA and CDR2 is FQGTGA in the germline V gene. The chain's CDR3 is CASSSRDSLSYNEQFF. The CDR3 DNA sequence: TGTGCCAGCAGCTCCCGGGACTCACTCTCCTACAATGAGCAGTTCTTC.

This clonotype was counted many times. The V call is TRBV14, the J call TRBJ1-6; D gene ambiguous. This CDR3 region has 15 residues. V was trimmed by 1 base and J by 7 bases, leaving 11 bases between them. Germline CDR1 SGHDN, CDR2 FVKESK. The CDR3 spells CASSQVISNNSPLHF. The CDR3 region has the DNA TGTGCCAGCAGCCAAGTGATTTCCAACAATTCACCCCTCCACTTT.

The chain recombines TRBV28 with TRBJ1-3, with a weak D call TRBD1 (5 bases). The V end was cut by 6 bases, the J end by 7 bases, with 16 bases between. This CDR3 contains 14 residues. Germline CDR1 is MDHEN and CDR2 is SYDVKM. CDR3 bases: TGTGCCAGCAGGAGGGGATTCCCCAGGAACACCATATATTTT. Translated: CASRRGFPRNTIYF.

This clonotype was detected ten times or more. The V gene is TRBV7-2, the J gene TRBJ2-5; D may be TRBD2 (6 bases). V was pared by 5 bases and J by 2 bases, with 9 bases between. This CDR3 contains 13 residues. The germline CDR1 and CDR2 sequences are SGHTA and FQGNSA. CDR3 DNA: TGTGCCAGCAGCCCTCGGGGGCAAGAGACCCAGTACTTC. It yields the protein CASSPRGQETQYF.

This clonotype was counted only a few times. The chain recombines TRBV19 with TRBJ2-1; possible D gene TRBD1, 5 bases. The CDR3 consists of 13 residues. Trimming pared 3 bases from V and 10 bases from J, leaving 13 bases between. CDR1 and CDR2 from the germline V gene are LNHDA and SQIVND (reference sequence). The CDR3 protein is CASSIGQGGEQFF. The CDR3, as DNA: TGTGCCAGTAGTATCGGGCAGGGTGGAGAGCAGTTCTTC.

The rearrangement uses TRBV14 and TRBJ1-1; the D is unclear. This CDR3 spans 14 amino acids. Germline CDR1 and CDR2: SGHDN and FVKESK. Trimming stripped 0 bases from V and 6 bases from J, with 11 bases between. In DNA form, the CDR3 reads TGTGCCAGCAGCCAAGAGGGTGGGTTCTCTGAAGCTTTCTTT. Protein product: CASSQEGGFSEAFF.

This clonotype was picked up many times. The chain couples TRBV6-9 to TRBJ2-1; 12 bases agree with TRBD2. CDR3 length: 15 amino acids. From germline, CDR1 is MNHGY and CDR2 SVAAGI. V shed 3 bases and J 14 bases; nucleotides not matched to a gene: 11. The CDR3 protein is CASSYWTSGTKGEFF. For the CDR3, the DNA is TGTGCCAGCAGTTACTGGACTAGCGGGACGAAAGGCGAGTTCTTC.

This clonotype was counted many times. The chain has TRBV28 and TRBJ2-6; 8 bases align to TRBD1. Germline loops: CDR1 MDHEN, CDR2 SYDVKM. The V segment lost 10 bases and the J segment 1 base; nucleotides outside the gene matches: 15. The CDR3 consists of 18 residues. The CDR3 is CAITGWPRGPSGANVLTF. Here the CDR3 DNA reads TGTGCCATTACCGGGTGGCCCAGGGGGCCGTCTGGGGCCAACGTCCTGACTTTC.

In its sample, this clonotype was seen a few times. J is TRBJ2-7 and V is TRBV11-2; possibly TRBD1 for D (5 bases). The CDR3 contains 16 residues. CDR1 is SGHAT, CDR2 FQNNGV, per germline. Trimming left V 1 base short and J 4 bases short, with 17 bases between. As DNA, the CDR3 is TGTGCCAGCAGCTTAGTTAGTGGGGCAGGCCGATACGAGCAGTACTTC. Its protein product is CASSLVSGAGRYEQYF. Looking up the rest from reference TRBV11-2 and TRBJ2-7 gives the full variable domain: EAGVAQSPRYKIIEKRQSVAFWCNPISGHATLYWYQQILGQGPKLLIQFQNNGVVDDSQLPKDRFSAERLKGVDSTLKIQPAKLEDSAVYLCASSLVSGAGRYEQYFGPGTRLTVT.